This T cell receptor beta chain was sequenced during a study of a mutant IDH1 vaccine in newly diagnosed glioma. Study context: In some groups vaccination began 4-6 weeks post-radiotherapy; others received it with temozolomide. There were approximately 62% males and roughly 40% females among treated patients, whose mean age was 40.4 years. Visit V12 was scheduled at week 35 and visit V13 at week 47.

With regard to this clone: Its antigen is not known.

Time point here: week 35, safety follow-up. Vaccine doses each comprised 300 ug of mutant IDH1 20-mer peptide, with topical imiquimod. Eight vaccine injections were given to patients in weeks 1, 3, 5, 7, 11, 15, 19 and 23. The CDR3 has 14 residues. Germline CDR1 SGHTA, CDR2 FQGNSA. The germline V and J ends were trimmed by 5 bases and 5 bases, with 13 bases remaining between them. TCRdb keeps only in-frame clones here, not all; method: immunoSEQ multiplex PCR. The sample carries about 26,000 clones, roughly 85% recorded once. The rearrangement links TRBV7-2 to TRBJ1-5; the D is unclear. The source of this sequence is a man aged 25-40 years with glioma. Sequenced material: PBMCs, taken from a glioma patient whose treatment included an IDH1 peptide vaccine. CDR3 amino acids: CASSPSGSYQPQHF. CDR3 sequence (DNA): TGTGCCAGCAGCCCATCCGGGAGTTATCAGCCCCAGCATTTT.